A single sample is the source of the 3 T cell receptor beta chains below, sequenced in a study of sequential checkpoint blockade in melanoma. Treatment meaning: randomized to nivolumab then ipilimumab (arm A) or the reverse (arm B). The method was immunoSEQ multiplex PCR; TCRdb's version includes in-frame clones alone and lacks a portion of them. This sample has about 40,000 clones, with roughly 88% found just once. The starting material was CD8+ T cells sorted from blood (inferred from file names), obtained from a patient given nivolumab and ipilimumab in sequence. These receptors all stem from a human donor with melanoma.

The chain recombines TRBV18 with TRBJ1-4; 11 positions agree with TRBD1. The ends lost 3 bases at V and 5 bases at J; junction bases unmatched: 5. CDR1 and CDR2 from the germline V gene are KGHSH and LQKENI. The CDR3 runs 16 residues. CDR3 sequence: CASSPDRGPLNEKLFF. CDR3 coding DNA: TGTGCCAGCTCACCGGACAGGGGGCCTCTAAATGAAAAACTGTTTTTT.

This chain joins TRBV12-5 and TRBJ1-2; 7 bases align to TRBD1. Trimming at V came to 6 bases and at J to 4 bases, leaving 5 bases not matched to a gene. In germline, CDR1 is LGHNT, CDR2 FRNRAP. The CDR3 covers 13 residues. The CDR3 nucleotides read TGTGCTAGTGGAAAAGACAGGGTCTATGGCTACACCTTC. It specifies CASGKDRVYGYTF. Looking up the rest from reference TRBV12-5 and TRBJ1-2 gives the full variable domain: DARVTQTPRHKVTEMGQEVTMRCQPILGHNTVFWYRQTMMQGLELLAYFRNRAPLDDSGMPKDRFSAEMPDATLATLKIQPSEPRDSAVYFCASGKDRVYGYTFGSGTRLTVV.

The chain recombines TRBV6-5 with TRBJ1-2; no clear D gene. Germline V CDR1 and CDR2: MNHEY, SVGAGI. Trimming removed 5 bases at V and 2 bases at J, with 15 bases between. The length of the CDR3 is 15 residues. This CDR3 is CASSTETRPNYGYTF. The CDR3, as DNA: TGTGCCAGCAGTACCGAGACACGGCCCAACTATGGCTACACCTTC.